Each of the 28 T cell receptor beta chains below was sequenced from the same sample in a study of shared clonotypes between healthy human individuals. The assay was immunoSEQ multiplex PCR, and TCRdb's table has in-frame clones only and misses some. This sample has millions of clones; around nine tenths occur once, and the top ten carry over 0.12%. The sequenced material came from naive CD4+ T cells sorted from blood. The subset was: CD45RA+ positively selected. The receptors derive from a man between 18 and 29 years old in good health.

This clone occurred a few times. This chain uses TRBV6-1 with TRBJ1-6; weak D call: TRBD1 (5 bases). CDR1 MNHNS and CDR2 SASEGT come from the germline V gene. This CDR3 has 13 amino acids. V was shortened by 4 bases and J by 7 bases, with 8 bases between the two germline ends. The CDR3 spells CASSVDSNSPLHF. CDR3 coding DNA: TGTGCCAGCAGTGTTGACAGCAATTCACCCCTCCACTTT.

The CDR3 loop reads CASSLGDRGRGLPNEQFF. CDR3 DNA: TGTGCCAGCAGCTTGGGGGACAGGGGGCGCGGACTTCCCAATGAGCAGTTCTTC. The chain recombines TRBV11-3 with TRBJ2-1; 12 positions match TRBD1. Germline CDR1 reads SGHNT; CDR2 reads YENEEA. The CDR3 contains 18 residues. Trimming cost V 3 bases and J 6 bases; bases outside gene matches: 12.

CDR3 amino acids: CASSKPGQGFTGELFF. CDR3 DNA sequence: TGTGCCAGCAGCAAACCGGGACAGGGATTTACCGGGGAGCTGTTTTTT. This rearrangement joins TRBV7-8 to TRBJ2-2; 9 bases align to TRBD1. This CDR3 has 16 amino acids. The V gene's germline CDR1 is SGHVS and CDR2 FQNEAQ. V was pared by 5 bases and J by 5 bases, with 9 bases of the junction left unmatched.

The chain employs TRBV11-2 and TRBJ1-2; D unresolved. Germline V CDR1 and CDR2: SGHAT, FQNNGV. V was pared by 1 base and J by 5 bases, with 11 bases between. This CDR3 comprises 14 residues. The CDR3 region is CASSLGGQVYGYTF. CDR3 nucleotide sequence: TGTGCCAGCAGCTTAGGGGGTCAGGTGTATGGCTACACCTTC. Looking up the rest from reference TRBV11-2 and TRBJ1-2 gives the full variable domain: EAGVAQSPRYKIIEKRQSVAFWCNPISGHATLYWYQQILGQGPKLLIQFQNNGVVDDSQLPKDRFSAERLKGVDSTLKIQPAKLEDSAVYLCASSLGGQVYGYTFGSGTRLTVV.

This chain connects TRBV6-1 to TRBJ1-5; 8 bases align to TRBD1. This CDR3 has 16 amino acids. Germline loops: CDR1 MNHNS, CDR2 SASEGT. With V trimmed by 1 base and J by 6 bases, 8 bases remained unmatched. In DNA form, the CDR3 reads TGTGCCAGCAGTGAAGGGGCAGGGGGCTGGAGTCAGCCCCAGCATTTT. Translation gives CASSEGAGGWSQPQHF.

This chain connects TRBV6-5 to TRBJ2-1; 12 bases agree with TRBD2. The V gene end was trimmed by 5 bases and the J gene end by 7 bases; junction bases not matched to a gene: 6. CDR1 is MNHEY, CDR2 SVGAGI, per germline. The CDR3 runs 15 residues. CDR3 sequence (DNA): TGTGCCAGCAGTCTAACTAGCGGGAGGTCTAATGAGCAGTTCTTC. It specifies CASSLTSGRSNEQFF.

This chain joins TRBV6-4 and TRBJ1-5, with 9 nucleotides matching TRBD1. Losses at the gene ends were 0 bases for V and 0 bases for J; bases not matched to a gene: 6. Germline-derived CDR1 and CDR2 are MRHNA and SNTAGT. CDR3 size: 18 residues. The chain's CDR3 is CASSDSPGTGYSNQPQHF. DNA of the CDR3: TGTGCCAGCAGTGACTCACCCGGGACAGGGTATAGCAATCAGCCCCAGCATTTT.

J is TRBJ2-5 and V is TRBV7-9; the match to TRBD2 covers 13 bases. CDR1 SEHNR and CDR2 FQNEAQ come from the germline V gene (reference sequence). The J segment lost 5 bases and the V segment lost 6 bases, leaving 3 bases of the junction unmatched. This CDR3 has 14 amino acids. CDR3 in DNA: TGTGCCAGCAGGACTAGCGGGGGGCGGGAGACCCAGTACTTC. As protein: CASRTSGGRETQYF.

CDR3 in amino acids: CASTLTTRFRDTQYF. The CDR3 DNA is TGTGCCAGCACCCTGACCACCAGGTTCAGGGATACGCAGTATTTT. The rearrangement joins TRBV7-2 to TRBJ2-3; D is unclear. V was cut by 7 bases and J by 6 bases, with 20 bases left in between. The V gene's germline CDR1 is SGHTA and CDR2 FQGNSA. The CDR3 has 15 residues.

Points on this clone: Other nucleotide sequences from this sample produce the same CDR3. This sequence joins TRBV30 and TRBJ1-1; 9 bases map to TRBD1. Germline V gives CDR1 GTSNPN, CDR2 SVGIG (reference sequence). V lost 0 bases to trimming and J lost 8 bases; unmatched junction nucleotides: 4. CDR3 length: 13 residues. CDR3 region: CAWSVQTGGEAFF. CDR3 nucleotides: TGTGCCTGGAGTGTACAAACAGGGGGCGAAGCTTTCTTT.

As regards this clone: At the DNA level, this CDR3 is encoded by other sequences in the same sample as well. V is TRBV5-1 and J is TRBJ1-1, with 7 bases aligning to TRBD1. With V trimmed by 0 bases and J by 0 bases, 2 bases remained unmatched. CDR3 length: 15 residues. The V gene's germline CDR1 is SGHRS and CDR2 YFSETQ. The CDR3 DNA follows: TGCGCCAGCAGCTTGGGCGGGACAGTGAACACTGAAGCTTTCTTT. Translation gives CASSLGGTVNTEAFF.

In this sample, this clone turned up once. The chain uses TRBV7-8 and TRBJ2-7; 12 bases line up with TRBD1. There are 15 residues in the CDR3. CDR1 and CDR2 (germline): SGHVS, FQNEAQ. With V trimmed by 3 bases and J by 4 bases, 4 bases remained unmatched. CDR3 nucleotides: TGTGCCAGCAGCTTCCGGGACAGGGGGCGGTACGAGCAGTACTTC. This codes for CASSFRDRGRYEQYF.

The V and J genes are TRBV5-4 and TRBJ2-7; tentative D call: TRBD2 (6 bases). The CDR3 totals 14 residues. Trimming took off 4 bases at V and 0 bases at J, with 11 bases between the two ends. CDR1 SGHNT and CDR2 YYREEE come from the germline V gene (reference sequence). The CDR3 DNA reads TGTGCCAGCAGCCGGGGGACGGACTCCTACGAGCAGTACTTC. Its protein product is CASSRGTDSYEQYF.

Of note for this clone: In the same sample, other DNA sequences code for this CDR3. V gene TRBV7-2 combines with J gene TRBJ2-3, with 8 nucleotides matching TRBD2. The CDR3 is 14 residues long. Per germline, CDR1 SGHTA and CDR2 FQGNSA. The junction had 5 bases not matched to a gene; V was cut back by 5 bases and J by 4 bases. The CDR3 bases are TGTGCCAGCAGCCCAGGACTAGCCCCAGATACGCAGTATTTT. Its translation is CASSPGLAPDTQYF.

The J gene is TRBJ2-1, the V gene TRBV29-1, with 13 bases matching TRBD2. Germline loops: CDR1 SQVTM, CDR2 ANQGSEA. The CDR3 runs 14 residues. After removal of 7 bases from V and 7 bases from J, the junction contained 7 bases not matched to a gene. CDR3 residues: CSARRTSGGNEQFF. CDR3 nucleotides: TGCAGCGCTCGTAGGACTAGCGGGGGTAATGAGCAGTTCTTC.

The chain uses TRBV5-1 and TRBJ2-3, with no clear D. The germline gives CDR1 SGHRS, CDR2 YFSETQ. Trimming cost V 5 bases and J 2 bases, with 12 bases left between them. The CDR3 totals 14 residues. The CDR3 DNA reads as TGCGCCAGCAGTCCCCCCGTCCCCACAGATACGCAGTATTTT. This sequence encodes CASSPPVPTDTQYF.

V gene TRBV2 combines with J gene TRBJ1-1, with D possibly TRBD1 on 6 matching bases. Trimming removed 7 bases from V and 0 bases from J, with 12 bases in between. Germline V gene sequence: CDR1 SNHLY, CDR2 FYNNEI. The CDR3 spans 14 residues. The CDR3 loop is CASIADRLNTEAFF. The CDR3 coding sequence is TGTGCCAGCATCGCGGACAGATTGAACACTGAAGCTTTCTTT.

The chain combines TRBV25-1 with TRBJ2-5; 10 bases fit TRBD1. Matching the DNA end better, TRBJ2-7 makes the J call doubtful. Germline V gene sequence: CDR1 MGHDK, CDR2 SYGVNS. The CDR3 is 16 residues long. The CDR3 sequence is CASTQRGTGALHEQYF. In DNA form, the CDR3 reads TGTGCCAGCACCCAAAGAGGGACAGGGGCGCTCCACGAGCAGTACTTC.

The chain carries TRBV4-3 and TRBJ1-4; TRBD1 might be the D (6 bases). Trimming left V 1 base short and J 7 bases short, with 16 bases between. CDR3 length: 16 residues. Germline CDR1 LGHNA, CDR2 YSLEER. The CDR3 coding sequence is TGCGCCAGCAGCCAAGTGAGAGGGGCAGGGGTTGAAAAACTGTTTTTT. Amino acid sequence: CASSQVRGAGVEKLFF.

A remark on this clone: Other DNA sequences in this specimen translate into the identical CDR3. The V and J genes are TRBV10-1 and TRBJ2-2; 10 bases are a match to TRBD1. The CDR3 extends over 15 amino acids. The ends lost 5 bases at V and 3 bases at J; junction bases unmatched: 3. CDR1 and CDR2 from the germline V gene are WNHNN and SYGVQD (reference sequence). CDR3 sequence: CASSLGQGDTGELFF. The CDR3 DNA reads as TGCGCCAGCAGTCTAGGACAGGGGGACACCGGGGAGCTGTTTTTT.

The chain combines TRBV5-5 with TRBJ1-1, with TRBD1 identical over 7 bases. Germline V lookup: CDR1 SGHKS, CDR2 YYEKEE (reference sequence). V lost 2 bases, J lost 3 bases, and 4 bases stayed unmatched. The CDR3 totals 14 residues. This CDR3 is CASSLGGWYTEAFF. The CDR3 DNA reads TGTGCCAGCAGCTTAGGGGGCTGGTACACTGAAGCTTTCTTT.

The rearrangement links TRBV6-1 to TRBJ1-4; D gene ambiguous. V lost 3 bases to trimming and J lost 6 bases, with 14 bases between them. From germline, CDR1 is MNHNS and CDR2 SASEGT. The CDR3 is 15 amino acids. CDR3 region: CASSDPVGIDEKLFF. The CDR3 nucleotides are TGTGCCAGCAGTGATCCCGTAGGGATCGATGAAAAACTGTTTTTT.

The gene calls are TRBV6-5 and TRBJ2-7, with TRBD1 matching 9 bases. The germline V gene encodes CDR1 MNHEY and CDR2 SVGAGI. The CDR3 runs 15 residues. V dropped 6 bases and J dropped 3; count of bases not matched to a gene: 9. For the CDR3, the DNA is TGTGCCAGCAGATCACCCCTGGACAGGGGCTACGAGCAGTACTTC. The encoded protein is CASRSPLDRGYEQYF.

A remark on this clone: A read error may produce the germline difference seen at one junction end. CDR3 protein: CSAKREFELFF. The CDR3 region has the DNA TGCAGTGCTAAAAGAGAGTTTGAACTTTTTTTT. The chain carries TRBV20-1 and TRBJ1-4; unclear D gene. Looked up from germline, CDR1 is DFQATT and CDR2 is SNEGSKA (reference sequence). The CDR3 length is 11 residues.

The chain is built from TRBV30 and TRBJ2-2; D gene uncertain. V was trimmed by 0 bases and J by 4 bases, leaving 12 bases between them. The germline gives CDR1 GTSNPN, CDR2 SVGIG (reference sequence). This CDR3 comprises 15 residues. This CDR3 is CAWSVRVSGTGELFF. In DNA form, the CDR3 reads TGTGCCTGGAGTGTACGGGTTTCGGGCACCGGGGAGCTGTTTTTT.

The V gene is TRBV2, the J gene TRBJ2-5; no clear D. Germline CDR1 reads SNHLY; CDR2 reads FYNNEI. The CDR3 totals 12 residues. V lost 2 bases and J 5 bases, leaving 6 bases between the germline ends. CDR3 amino acids: CASSEPWETQYF. In DNA, the CDR3 is TGTGCCAGCAGTGAACCTTGGGAGACCCAGTACTTC.

The gene calls are TRBV19 and TRBJ1-3; a possible D gene is TRBD1 (5 bases). This CDR3 is 12 amino acids long. The V end was cut by 8 bases, the J end by 4 bases, with 9 bases between. From germline, CDR1 is LNHDA and CDR2 SQIVND (reference sequence). The CDR3 region is CASSRDGNTIYF. The CDR3 DNA reads as TGTGCCAGTTCGCGGGACGGAAACACCATATATTTT.

The chain's CDR3 is CASSEGGLYQPQHF. In DNA, the CDR3 is TGTGCCAGCAGTGAGGGGGGGCTCTATCAGCCCCAGCATTTT. This rearrangement joins TRBV6-6 to TRBJ1-5, with D maybe TRBD1 (6 bases). The germline V gene has CDR1 MNHNY and CDR2 SVGAGI (reference sequence). The CDR3 length is 14 residues. Trimming stripped 5 bases from V and 5 bases from J, with 13 bases between.